What follows are 14 T cell receptor beta chains derived from one specimen sequenced in a study of shared clonotypes between healthy human individuals. Measured with immunoSEQ multiplex PCR; TCRdb has only the in-frame clones, and not every one. This sample carries 2.3 million or so clones, about 92% of them seen once, and the ten largest clones take around 0.4%. Sequenced sample: naive CD4+ T cells from PBMCs. Subset specified: CD45RA+ positively selected. The origin of the receptors is a man between 18 and 29 years old in good health. Some clones in this sample may be carry-over from other donors' samples.

This clone was observed once. The V call is TRBV29-1, the J call TRBJ1-2; D not certain. Deletions cut 6 bases from V and 1 base from J, with 30 bases between. Germline CDR1 reads SQVTM; CDR2 reads ANQGSEA. The CDR3 covers 19 residues. The CDR3 DNA is TGCAGCGTCATCACCCCTAAGTGGTTTCAGCGACACCTTAACTATGGCTACACCTTC. It specifies CSVITPKWFQRHLNYGYTF.

CDR3 nucleotide sequence: TGTGCCAGCAAGTTAGCAGGATCGTCCTACGAGCAGTACTTC. Translating it yields CASKLAGSSYEQYF. The chain is built from TRBV6-1 and TRBJ2-7; D remains ambiguous. The CDR3 runs 14 residues. The V end lost 7 bases, the J end lost 1 base, and 14 bases lay between the germline ends. Germline values: CDR1 MNHNS, CDR2 SASEGT.

The CDR3 DNA reads TGCGCCAGCAGCCAAGCCTCGGCGGAAGTCCTCAGGAATGAGCAGTTCTTC. Its translation is CASSQASAEVLRNEQFF. The chain employs TRBV4-1 and TRBJ2-1, with D uncertain. The CDR3 is 17 residues long. Germline lookup yields CDR1 MGHRA and CDR2 YSYEKL. Trimming took off 1 base at V and 7 bases at J, with 20 bases between the two ends.

This clone was counted a single time. The rearrangement links TRBV28 to TRBJ2-3; D may match TRBD1 or TRBD2 (5 bases each). The CDR3 spans 15 residues. CDR1 is MDHEN, CDR2 SYDVKM, per germline. With 6 bases removed from V and 2 bases from J, the gap between germline ends came to 15 bases. The CDR3 region has the DNA TGTGCCAGCAGCCACCGGGACGGTTACACAGATACGCAGTATTTT. Translating gives CASSHRDGYTDTQYF.

The chain employs TRBV28 and TRBJ2-7; no clear D. The CDR3 is 11 amino acids. V dropped 8 bases and J dropped 8 bases, with 13 bases sitting between them. Germline V CDR1 and CDR2: MDHEN, SYDVKM. The CDR3: CASEAGRQQYF. CDR3 DNA sequence: TGTGCCAGCGAGGCAGGACGGCAGCAGTACTTC.

As concerns this clone: Different DNA sequences within this sample yield the same CDR3. V and J are TRBV5-1 and TRBJ1-1; 7 nucleotides line up with TRBD1. Germline V gene sequence: CDR1 SGHRS, CDR2 YFSETQ. CDR3 length equals 14 residues. The J segment lost 0 bases and the V segment lost 2 bases, leaving 1 base of the junction unmatched. As DNA, the CDR3 is TGCGCCAGCAGCTTTGGGACAGTGAACACTGAAGCTTTCTTT. It is translated as CASSFGTVNTEAFF.

The chain combines TRBV7-3 with TRBJ2-2; no clear D. Trimming pared 1 base from V and 1 base from J, leaving 10 bases between. The CDR3 is made up of 16 amino acids. Looked up from germline, CDR1 is SGHTA and CDR2 is FQGTGA. Written as DNA, the CDR3 is TGTGCCAGCAGCTTAAAAGCCGGCCTGAACACCGGGGAGCTGTTTTTT. Protein product: CASSLKAGLNTGELFF.

This chain connects TRBV7-3 to TRBJ2-3; D remains ambiguous. Germline CDR1 SGHTA, CDR2 FQGTGA. This CDR3 spans 13 amino acids. V shed 2 bases and J shed 2 bases, with 5 bases lying between them. CDR3 coding DNA: TGTGCCAGCAGCTTATGGCCCACAGATACGCAGTATTTT. It specifies CASSLWPTDTQYF. Full variable domain (outside the CDR3, taken from reference TRBV7-3 and TRBJ2-3): GAGVSQTPSNKVTEKGKYVELRCDPISGHTALYWYRQSLGQGPEFLIYFQGTGAADDSGLPNDRFFAVRPEGSVSTLKIQRTERGDSAVYLCASSLWPTDTQYFGPGTRLTVL.

This rearrangement joins TRBV10-2 to TRBJ2-7, with D tentatively TRBD2 (6 bases). The V end was cut by 3 bases, the J end by 2 bases, with 17 bases between. The length of the CDR3 is 16 residues. Per the germline V gene, CDR1 is WSHSY and CDR2 is SAAADI. CDR3 protein: CASSEGGWDSAYEQYF. CDR3 DNA sequence: TGCGCCAGCAGTGAAGGAGGGTGGGACTCCGCCTACGAGCAGTACTTC.

This chain connects TRBV6-6 to TRBJ1-5; 7 bases line up with TRBD1. J lost 11 bases, V lost 6 bases, and 13 bases had no gene match. The germline CDR1 and CDR2 sequences are MNHNY and SVGAGI (reference sequence). This CDR3 spans 14 amino acids. CDR3: CASRFDRAGGSQHF. The CDR3 DNA sequence: TGTGCCAGCAGATTCGACAGGGCGGGGGGGTCCCAGCATTTT.

This rearrangement joins TRBV19 to TRBJ2-1; 7 positions match TRBD2. V dropped 4 bases and J dropped 8; count of bases not matched to a gene: 11. The germline V gene encodes CDR1 LNHDA and CDR2 SQIVND (reference sequence). This CDR3 has 15 residues. The CDR3 here is CASSRTSTSVDEQFF. The CDR3 DNA is TGTGCCAGTAGTAGGACTAGTACTTCAGTAGATGAGCAGTTCTTC.

The V and J genes are TRBV30 and TRBJ2-7, with 9 positions matching TRBD2. CDR1 is GTSNPN and CDR2 is SVGIG in the germline V gene (reference sequence). The CDR3 loop spans 15 amino acids. V lost 4 bases to trimming and J lost 6 bases; unmatched junction nucleotides: 13. This chain's CDR3 is CAWKGGIAGASEQYF. DNA of the CDR3: TGTGCCTGGAAGGGGGGAATAGCGGGAGCATCCGAGCAGTACTTC.

The chain employs TRBV28 and TRBJ2-5; 11 bases match TRBD2. The germline CDR1 and CDR2 sequences are MDHEN and SYDVKM. V trimming: 8 bases; J trimming: 1 base; junction bases outside the gene matches: 9. The CDR3 sequence is 16 residues long. The CDR3 protein is CASRLAGLAVQETQYF. As DNA, the CDR3 is TGTGCCAGCCGATTAGCGGGACTAGCGGTCCAAGAGACCCAGTACTTC.

The CDR3 sequence is CASGLATAGRRAFF. The CDR3, as DNA: TGTGCTAGTGGTTTGGCCACGGCGGGACGGCGGGCTTTCTTT. V usage is TRBV12-5 and J usage is TRBJ1-1; a weak D match, TRBD1 (5 bases). This CDR3 is built from 14 residues. The V gene lost 1 base and the J gene lost 11 bases, with 17 bases spanning the gap. Per germline, CDR1 LGHNT and CDR2 FRNRAP.